This T cell receptor beta chain was retrieved from a study of cytomegalovirus exposure and HLA in healthy donors. General study results and limits: HLA restriction was apparent for most CMV-associated TCR beta chains in a later analysis. Reports indicate that TCR beta sequences accurately predicted the HLA-A and HLA-B alleles of most subjects.

The germline V and J ends were trimmed by 11 bases and 4 bases, with 17 bases remaining between them. The germline gives CDR1 MDHEN, CDR2 SYDVKM. This CDR3 has 13 residues. This clone was seen just once. The target antigen is unknown. The PCR made use of 60 Vbeta and 13 Jbeta primers. The protocol was immunoSEQ multiplex PCR, while the TCRdb copy is restricted to in-frame clones and leaves out a portion. The sample consists of 150,000 to 200,000 clones, 82% of them appearing once. Sequenced: PBMCs. The chain links TRBV28 to TRBJ1-1; TRBD1 is a possible D gene (5 bases). The sequence was obtained from a girl between 10 and 17 years old in good health and CMV-seropositive. CDR3: CAAHTGGSTEAFF. CDR3 nucleotide sequence: TGTGCCGCCCACACCGGGGGATCCACTGAAGCTTTCTTT.